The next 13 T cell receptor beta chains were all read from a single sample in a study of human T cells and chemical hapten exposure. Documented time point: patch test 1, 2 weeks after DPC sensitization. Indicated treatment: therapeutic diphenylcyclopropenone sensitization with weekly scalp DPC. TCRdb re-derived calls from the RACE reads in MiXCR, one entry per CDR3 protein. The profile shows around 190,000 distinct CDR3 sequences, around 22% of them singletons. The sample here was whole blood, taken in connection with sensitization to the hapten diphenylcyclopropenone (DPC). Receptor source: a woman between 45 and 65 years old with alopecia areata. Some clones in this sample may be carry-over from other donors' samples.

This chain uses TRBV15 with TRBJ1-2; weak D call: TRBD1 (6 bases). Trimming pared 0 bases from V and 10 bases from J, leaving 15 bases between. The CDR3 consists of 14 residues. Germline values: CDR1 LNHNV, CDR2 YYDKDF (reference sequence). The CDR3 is CATSRDYRENDYTF. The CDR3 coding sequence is TGTGCCACCAGCAGAGATTACAGGGAGAATGACTACACCTTC.

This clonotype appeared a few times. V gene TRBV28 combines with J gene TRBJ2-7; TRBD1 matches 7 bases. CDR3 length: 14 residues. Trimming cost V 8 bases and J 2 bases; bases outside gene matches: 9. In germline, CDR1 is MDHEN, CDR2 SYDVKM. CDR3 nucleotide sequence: TGTGCCAGCCGAGGGGGCGTGTACCCCTACGAGCAGTACTTC. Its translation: CASRGGVYPYEQYF. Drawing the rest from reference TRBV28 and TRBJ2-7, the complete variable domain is DVKVTQSSRYLVKRTGEKVFLECVQDMDHENMFWYRQDPGLGLRLIYFSYDVKMKEKGDIPEGYSVSREKKERFSLILESASTNQTSMYLCASRGGVYPYEQYFGPGTRLTVT.

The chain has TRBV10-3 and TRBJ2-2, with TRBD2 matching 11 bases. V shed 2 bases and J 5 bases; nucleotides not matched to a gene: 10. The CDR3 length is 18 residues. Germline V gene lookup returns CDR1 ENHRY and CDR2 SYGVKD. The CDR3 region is CAISEGITSGSLTGELFF. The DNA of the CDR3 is TGTGCCATCAGTGAGGGGATTACTAGCGGGAGCTTAACCGGGGAGCTGTTTTTT.

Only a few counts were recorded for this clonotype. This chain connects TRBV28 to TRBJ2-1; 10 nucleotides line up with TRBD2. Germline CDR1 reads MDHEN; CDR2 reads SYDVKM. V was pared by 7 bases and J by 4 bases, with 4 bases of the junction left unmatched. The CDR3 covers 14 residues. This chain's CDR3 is CASTIAGGYNEQFF. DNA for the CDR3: TGTGCCAGCACCATAGCGGGAGGATACAATGAGCAGTTCTTC. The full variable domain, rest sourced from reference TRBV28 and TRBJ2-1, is DVKVTQSSRYLVKRTGEKVFLECVQDMDHENMFWYRQDPGLGLRLIYFSYDVKMKEKGDIPEGYSVSREKKERFSLILESASTNQTSMYLCASTIAGGYNEQFFGPGTRLTVL.

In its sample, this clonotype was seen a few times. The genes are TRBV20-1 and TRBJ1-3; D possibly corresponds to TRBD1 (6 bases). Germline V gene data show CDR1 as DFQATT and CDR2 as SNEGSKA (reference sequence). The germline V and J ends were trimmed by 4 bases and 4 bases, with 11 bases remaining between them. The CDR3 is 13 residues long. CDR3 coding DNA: TGCAGTGCTACGAGGGGGAGAGGAAACACCATATATTTT. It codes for CSATRGRGNTIYF.

In DNA, the CDR3 is TGCAGCGCCGTGGAGGGACAGGGCTTCGGTGGCTACACCTTC. Encoded protein: CSAVEGQGFGGYTF. The genes are TRBV29-1 and TRBJ1-2; 9 nucleotides match TRBD1. The CDR3 covers 14 residues. Germline loops: CDR1 SQVTM, CDR2 ANQGSEA. With V trimmed by 7 bases and J by 7 bases, 13 bases remained unmatched.

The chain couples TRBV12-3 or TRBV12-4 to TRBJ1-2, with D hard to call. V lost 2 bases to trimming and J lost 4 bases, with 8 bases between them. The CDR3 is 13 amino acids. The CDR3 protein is CASSLSPRYGYTF. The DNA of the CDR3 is TGTGCCAGCAGTTTATCACCCCGCTATGGCTACACCTTC.

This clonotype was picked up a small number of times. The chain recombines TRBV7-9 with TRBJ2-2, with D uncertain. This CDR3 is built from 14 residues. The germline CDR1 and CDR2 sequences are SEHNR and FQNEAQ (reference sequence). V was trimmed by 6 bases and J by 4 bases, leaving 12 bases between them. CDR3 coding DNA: TGTGCCAGCAGTCCCGATCCACGCACCGGGGAGCTGTTTTTT. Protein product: CASSPDPRTGELFF.

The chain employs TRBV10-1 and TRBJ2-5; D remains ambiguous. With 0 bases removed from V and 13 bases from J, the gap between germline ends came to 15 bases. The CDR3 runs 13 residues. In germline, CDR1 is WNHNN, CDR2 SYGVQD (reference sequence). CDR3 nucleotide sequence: TGCGCCAGCAGTGAGTCTCATAGTCCGCAACGGTACTTC. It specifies CASSESHSPQRYF.

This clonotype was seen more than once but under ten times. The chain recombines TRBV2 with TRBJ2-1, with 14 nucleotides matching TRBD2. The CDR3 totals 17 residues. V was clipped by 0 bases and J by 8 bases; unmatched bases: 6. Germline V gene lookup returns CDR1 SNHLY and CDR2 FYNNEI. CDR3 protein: CASSEALGLAGEDEQFF. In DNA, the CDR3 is TGTGCCAGCAGTGAAGCCCTGGGACTAGCGGGAGAGGATGAGCAGTTCTTC.

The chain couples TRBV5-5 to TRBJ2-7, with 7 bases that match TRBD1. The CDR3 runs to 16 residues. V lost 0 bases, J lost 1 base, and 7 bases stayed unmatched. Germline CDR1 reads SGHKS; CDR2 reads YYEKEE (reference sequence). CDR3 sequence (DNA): TGTGCCAGCAGCTTGGCCTGGGACAGAGCATCCTACGAGCAGTACTTC. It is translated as CASSLAWDRASYEQYF.

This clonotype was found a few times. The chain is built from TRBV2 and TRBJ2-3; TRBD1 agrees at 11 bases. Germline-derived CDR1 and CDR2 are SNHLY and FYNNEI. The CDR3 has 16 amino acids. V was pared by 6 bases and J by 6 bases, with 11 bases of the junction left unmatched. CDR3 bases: TGTGCCAGCAGCAGGACAGGGGGCTTCTCGGGGGATACGCAGTATTTT. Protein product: CASSRTGGFSGDTQYF.

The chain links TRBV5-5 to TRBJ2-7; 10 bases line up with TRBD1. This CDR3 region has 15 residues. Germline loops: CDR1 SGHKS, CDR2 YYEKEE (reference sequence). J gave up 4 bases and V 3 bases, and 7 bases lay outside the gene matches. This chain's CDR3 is CASSSVTGGEYEQYF. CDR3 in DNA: TGTGCCAGCAGCTCTGTGACAGGGGGCGAGTACGAGCAGTACTTC.